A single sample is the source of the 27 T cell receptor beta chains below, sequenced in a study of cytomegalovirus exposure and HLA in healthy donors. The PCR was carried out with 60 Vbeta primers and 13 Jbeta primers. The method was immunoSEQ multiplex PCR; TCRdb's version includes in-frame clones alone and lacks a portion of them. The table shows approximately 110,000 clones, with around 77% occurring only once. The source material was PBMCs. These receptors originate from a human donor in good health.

The CDR3 region is CASANTVNTEAFF. CDR3 coding DNA: TGTGCCAGCGCCAACACAGTGAACACTGAAGCTTTCTTT. The chain combines TRBV19 with TRBJ1-1, with no clear D. Looked up from germline, CDR1 is LNHDA and CDR2 is SQIVND (reference sequence). The ends were cut back, 9 bases at V and 0 bases at J, with 11 bases in the middle. The CDR3 consists of 13 residues. Complete variable domain (other parts from reference TRBV19 and TRBJ1-1): DGGITQSPKYLFRKEGQNVTLSCEQNLNHDAMYWYRQDPGQGLRLIYYSQIVNDFQKGDIAEGYSVSREKKESFPLTVTSAQKNPTAFYLCASANTVNTEAFFGQGTRLTVV.

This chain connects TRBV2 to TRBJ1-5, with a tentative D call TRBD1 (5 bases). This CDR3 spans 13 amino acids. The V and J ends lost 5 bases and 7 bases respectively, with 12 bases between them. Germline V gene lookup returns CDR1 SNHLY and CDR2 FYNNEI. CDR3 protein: CASSPAGLQPQHF. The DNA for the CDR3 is TGTGCCAGCAGTCCGGCGGGGCTGCAGCCCCAGCATTTT.

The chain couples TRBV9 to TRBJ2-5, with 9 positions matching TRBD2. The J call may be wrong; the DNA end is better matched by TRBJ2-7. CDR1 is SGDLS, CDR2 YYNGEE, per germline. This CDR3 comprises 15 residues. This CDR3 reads CASSVATTSGYEQYF. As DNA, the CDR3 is TGTGCCAGCAGCGTAGCTACGACTAGCGGATACGAGCAGTACTTC.

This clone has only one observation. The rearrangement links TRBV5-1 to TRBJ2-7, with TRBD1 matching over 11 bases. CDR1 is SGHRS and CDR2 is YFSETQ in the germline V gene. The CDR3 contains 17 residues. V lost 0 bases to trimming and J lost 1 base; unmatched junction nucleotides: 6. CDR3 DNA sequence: TGCGCCAGCAGCTTGGTAGGACAGGGGGCGGGATCCTACGAGCAGTACTTC. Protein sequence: CASSLVGQGAGSYEQYF.

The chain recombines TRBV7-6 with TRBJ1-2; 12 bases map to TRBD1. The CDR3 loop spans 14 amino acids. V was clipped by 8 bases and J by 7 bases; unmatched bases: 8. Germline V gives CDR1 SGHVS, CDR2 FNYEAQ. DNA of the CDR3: TGTGCCAGCGCCGGGACAGGGGGCAGCGGTGGCTACACCTTC. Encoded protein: CASAGTGGSGGYTF.

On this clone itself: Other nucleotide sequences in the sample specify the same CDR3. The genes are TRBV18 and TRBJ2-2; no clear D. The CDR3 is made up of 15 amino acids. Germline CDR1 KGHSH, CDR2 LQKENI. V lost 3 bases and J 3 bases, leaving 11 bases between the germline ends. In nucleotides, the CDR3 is TGTGCCAGCTCACCGTACGCGCAGGACACCGGGGAGCTGTTTTTT. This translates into CASSPYAQDTGELFF.

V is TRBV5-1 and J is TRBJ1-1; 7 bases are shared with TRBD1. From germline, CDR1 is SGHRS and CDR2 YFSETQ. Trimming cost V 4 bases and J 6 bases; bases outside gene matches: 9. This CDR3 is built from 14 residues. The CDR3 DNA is TGCGCCAGCAGCGGGACAGCCGGGGTCTCTGAAGCTTTCTTT. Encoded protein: CASSGTAGVSEAFF. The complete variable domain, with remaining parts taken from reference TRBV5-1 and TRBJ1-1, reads KAGVTQTPRYLIKTRGQQVTLSCSPISGHRSVSWYQQTPGQGLQFLFEYFSETQRNKGNFPGRFSGRQFSNSRSEMNVSTLELGDSALYLCASSGTAGVSEAFFGQGTRLTVV.

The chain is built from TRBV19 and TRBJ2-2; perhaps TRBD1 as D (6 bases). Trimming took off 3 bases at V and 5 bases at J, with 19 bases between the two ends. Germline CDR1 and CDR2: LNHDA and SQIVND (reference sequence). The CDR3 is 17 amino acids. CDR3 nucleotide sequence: TGTGCCAGTAGTATTAAGGTTGGGGGCGCAGGGACCGGGGAGCTGTTTTTT. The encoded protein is CASSIKVGGAGTGELFF.

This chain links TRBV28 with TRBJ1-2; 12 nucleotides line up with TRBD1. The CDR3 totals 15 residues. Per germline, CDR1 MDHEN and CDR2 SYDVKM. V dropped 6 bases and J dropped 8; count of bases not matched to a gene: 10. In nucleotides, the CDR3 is TGTGCCAGCAGCCTCGGGACAGGGGGCTCGGGGGGCTACACCTTC. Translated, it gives CASSLGTGGSGGYTF.

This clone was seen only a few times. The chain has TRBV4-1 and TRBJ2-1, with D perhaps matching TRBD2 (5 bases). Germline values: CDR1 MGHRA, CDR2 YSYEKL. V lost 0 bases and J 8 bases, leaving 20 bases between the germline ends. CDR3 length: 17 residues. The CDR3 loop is CASSQDRPLLEDHEQFF. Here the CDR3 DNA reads TGCGCCAGCAGCCAAGATAGGCCGTTGTTGGAGGACCATGAGCAGTTCTTC.

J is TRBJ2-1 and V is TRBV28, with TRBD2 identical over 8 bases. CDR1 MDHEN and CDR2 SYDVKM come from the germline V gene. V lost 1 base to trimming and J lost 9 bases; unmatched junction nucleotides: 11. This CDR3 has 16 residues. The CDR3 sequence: CASSLLSREGGSEQFF. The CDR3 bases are TGTGCCAGCAGTTTATTATCCCGGGAGGGAGGCAGTGAGCAGTTCTTC.

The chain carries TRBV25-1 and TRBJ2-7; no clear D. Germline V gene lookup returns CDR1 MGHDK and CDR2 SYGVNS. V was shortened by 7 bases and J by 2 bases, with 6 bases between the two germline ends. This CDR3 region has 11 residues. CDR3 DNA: TGTGCCAGCACCGACACCTACGAGCAGTACTTC. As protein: CASTDTYEQYF.

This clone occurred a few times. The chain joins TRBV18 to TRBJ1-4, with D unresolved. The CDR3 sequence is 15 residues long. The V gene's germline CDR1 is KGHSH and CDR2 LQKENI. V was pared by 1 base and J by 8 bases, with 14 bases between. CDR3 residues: CASSPRAEGNEKLFF. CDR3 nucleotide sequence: TGTGCCAGCTCACCACGCGCGGAGGGCAACGAAAAACTGTTTTTT.

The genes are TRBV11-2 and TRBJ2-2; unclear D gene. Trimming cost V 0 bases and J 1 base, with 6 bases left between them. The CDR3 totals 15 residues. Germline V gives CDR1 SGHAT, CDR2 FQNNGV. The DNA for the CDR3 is TGTGCCAGCAGCTTAGACAGAAAGAACACCGGGGAGCTGTTTTTT. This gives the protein CASSLDRKNTGELFF.

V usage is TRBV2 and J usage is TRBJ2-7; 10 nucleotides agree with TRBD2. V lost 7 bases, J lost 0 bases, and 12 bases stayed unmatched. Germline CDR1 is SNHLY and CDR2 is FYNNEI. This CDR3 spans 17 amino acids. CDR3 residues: CASNPRPGLARSYEQYF. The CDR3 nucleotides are TGTGCCAGCAATCCCAGACCGGGACTAGCGCGCTCCTACGAGCAGTACTTC.

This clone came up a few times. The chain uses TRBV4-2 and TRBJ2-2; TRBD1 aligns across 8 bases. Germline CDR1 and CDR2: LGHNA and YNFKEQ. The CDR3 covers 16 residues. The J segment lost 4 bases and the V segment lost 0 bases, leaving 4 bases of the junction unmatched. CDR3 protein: CASSQETGQGTGELFF. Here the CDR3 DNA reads TGTGCCAGCAGCCAAGAGACAGGACAGGGCACCGGGGAGCTGTTTTTT.

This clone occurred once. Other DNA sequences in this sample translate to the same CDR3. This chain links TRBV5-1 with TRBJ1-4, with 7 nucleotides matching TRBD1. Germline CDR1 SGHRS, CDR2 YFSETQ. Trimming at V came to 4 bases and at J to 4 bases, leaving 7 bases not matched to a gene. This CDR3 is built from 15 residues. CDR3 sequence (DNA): TGCGCCAGCAGCGCATCTGGGACAGATAATGAAAAACTGTTTTTT. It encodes CASSASGTDNEKLFF.

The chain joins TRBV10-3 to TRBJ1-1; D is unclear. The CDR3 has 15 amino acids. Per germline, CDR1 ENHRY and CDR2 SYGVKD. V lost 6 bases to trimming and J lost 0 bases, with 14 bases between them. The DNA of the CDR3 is TGTGCCATCAGGTCCGGGGATAGGATGAACACTGAAGCTTTCTTT. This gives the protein CAIRSGDRMNTEAFF.

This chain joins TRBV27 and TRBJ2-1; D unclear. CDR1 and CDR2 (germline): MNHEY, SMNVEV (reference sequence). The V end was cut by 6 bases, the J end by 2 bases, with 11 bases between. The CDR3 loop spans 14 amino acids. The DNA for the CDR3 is TGTGCCAGCAGCTACTATTCCCCCTACAATGAGCAGTTCTTC. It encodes CASSYYSPYNEQFF.

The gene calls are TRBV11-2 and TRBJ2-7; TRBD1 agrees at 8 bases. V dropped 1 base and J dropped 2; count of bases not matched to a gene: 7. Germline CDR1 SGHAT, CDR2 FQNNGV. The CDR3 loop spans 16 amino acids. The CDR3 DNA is TGTGCCAGCAGCTTAGTTCGTCGACAGGGGACCTACGAGCAGTACTTC. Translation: CASSLVRRQGTYEQYF.

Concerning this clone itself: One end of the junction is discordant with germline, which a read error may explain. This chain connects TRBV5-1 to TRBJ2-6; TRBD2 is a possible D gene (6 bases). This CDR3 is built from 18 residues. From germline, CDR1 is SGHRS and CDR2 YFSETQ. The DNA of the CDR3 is TGCGCCAGCAGCTTTAACATAGGACGGACTACTGGGGCCAACGGCCTGACTTTC. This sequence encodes CASSFNIGRTTGANGLTF.

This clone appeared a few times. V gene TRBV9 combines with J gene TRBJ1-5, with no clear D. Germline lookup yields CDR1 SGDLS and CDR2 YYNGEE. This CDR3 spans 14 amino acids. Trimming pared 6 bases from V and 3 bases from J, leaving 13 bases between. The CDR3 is CASTPGGDNQPQHF. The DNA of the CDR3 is TGTGCCAGCACCCCAGGAGGCGACAATCAGCCCCAGCATTTT.

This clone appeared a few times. The CDR3 loop reads CASSPFGQMNQPQHF. The CDR3 DNA reads as TGTGCCAGCAGCCCCTTTGGACAGATGAATCAGCCCCAGCATTTT. The V gene is TRBV6-5, the J gene TRBJ1-5; D is perhaps TRBD1 (6 bases). The V gene lost 6 bases and the J gene lost 4 bases, with 16 bases spanning the gap. Germline CDR1 is MNHEY and CDR2 is SVGAGI. The CDR3 spans 15 residues.

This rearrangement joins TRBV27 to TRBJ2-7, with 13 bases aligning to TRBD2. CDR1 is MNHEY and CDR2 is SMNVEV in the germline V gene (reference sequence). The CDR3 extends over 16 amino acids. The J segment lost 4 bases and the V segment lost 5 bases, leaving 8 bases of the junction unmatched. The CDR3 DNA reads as TGTGCCAGCAGTAGAGCCGGGACTAGCGGGATGTACGAGCAGTACTTC. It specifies CASSRAGTSGMYEQYF.

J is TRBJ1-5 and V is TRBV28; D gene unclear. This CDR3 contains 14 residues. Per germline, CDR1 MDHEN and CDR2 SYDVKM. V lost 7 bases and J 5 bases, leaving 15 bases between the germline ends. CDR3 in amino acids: CASTQNRVYQPQHF. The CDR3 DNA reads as TGTGCCAGCACCCAAAACAGAGTTTATCAGCCCCAGCATTTT.

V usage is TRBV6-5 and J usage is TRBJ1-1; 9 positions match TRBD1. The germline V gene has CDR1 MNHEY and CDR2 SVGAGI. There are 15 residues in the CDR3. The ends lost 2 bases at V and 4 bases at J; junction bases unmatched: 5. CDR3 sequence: CASSYSLTGGTEAFF. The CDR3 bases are TGTGCCAGCAGTTACAGCTTGACAGGGGGCACTGAAGCTTTCTTT.

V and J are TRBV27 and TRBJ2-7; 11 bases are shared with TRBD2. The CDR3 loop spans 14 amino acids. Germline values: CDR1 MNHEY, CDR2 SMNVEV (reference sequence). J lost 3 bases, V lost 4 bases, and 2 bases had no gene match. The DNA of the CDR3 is TGTGCCAGCAGTTCTGGACTAGCGGGCTACGAGCAGTACTTC. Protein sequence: CASSSGLAGYEQYF.